The 27 T cell receptor beta chains below come from one sample, sequenced in a study of blood T cell repertoires in COVID-19. The method was immunoSEQ multiplex PCR; TCRdb's version includes in-frame clones alone and lacks a portion of them. The sample has approximately 150,000 clones; roughly three quarters are singletons. The sequenced material came from peripheral blood. The receptors were gathered from a man aged 50-59 years with active or convalescent COVID-19.

The chain has TRBV12-5 and TRBJ2-3; TRBD1 agrees at 7 bases. V was clipped by 5 bases and J by 4 bases; unmatched bases: 6. Germline assignment: CDR1 LGHNT and CDR2 FRNRAP. The CDR3 loop spans 14 amino acids. DNA of the CDR3: TGTGCTAGTGGTCTCGACAGGGTTGCAGATACGCAGTATTTT. It specifies CASGLDRVADTQYF.

The rearrangement links TRBV10-3 to TRBJ1-2; D not certain. The V and J ends lost 0 bases and 2 bases respectively, with 7 bases between them. The CDR3 covers 14 residues. CDR1 and CDR2 (germline): ENHRY, SYGVKD. DNA of the CDR3: TGTGCCATCAGTGAGTCCACGGGGAACTATGGCTACACCTTC. Residues: CAISESTGNYGYTF.

The chain employs TRBV9 and TRBJ2-7, with 7 bases aligning to TRBD1. Germline lookup yields CDR1 SGDLS and CDR2 YYNGEE. The trim removed 1 base at V and 4 bases at J, leaving 2 bases unmatched. This CDR3 region has 13 residues. The CDR3 sequence: CASSVSGGYEQYF. Written as DNA, the CDR3 is TGTGCCAGCAGCGTATCAGGGGGATACGAGCAGTACTTC. The whole variable domain, remainder taken from reference TRBV9 and TRBJ2-7, is DSGVTQTPKHLITATGQRVTLRCSPRSGDLSVYWYQQSLDQGLQFLIQYYNGEERAKGNILERFSAQQFPDLHSELNLSSLELGDSALYFCASSVSGGYEQYFGPGTRLTVT.

The chain employs TRBV7-8 and TRBJ2-3, with D unresolved. CDR1 SGHVS and CDR2 FQNEAQ come from the germline V gene. Trimming removed 1 base at V and 13 bases at J, with 9 bases between. The CDR3 sequence is 11 residues long. CDR3 sequence reads: CASSLGPREYF. Here the CDR3 DNA reads TGTGCCAGCAGCTTAGGCCCACGGGAGTATTTT.

The J gene is TRBJ1-5, the V gene TRBV4-1; 9 bases are a match to TRBD1. V shed 0 bases and J 6 bases; nucleotides not matched to a gene: 3. The CDR3 has 15 residues. Germline V gene data show CDR1 as MGHRA and CDR2 as YSYEKL. CDR3 in amino acids: CASSQDGTGFQPQHF. The CDR3, as DNA: TGCGCCAGCAGCCAAGATGGGACAGGGTTTCAGCCCCAGCATTTT.

This clone showed up just a few times. The chain joins TRBV5-4 to TRBJ2-3; D might be TRBD1 (5 bases). CDR1 is SGHNT, CDR2 YYREEE, per germline (reference sequence). CDR3 length equals 15 residues. V was trimmed by 1 base and J by 0 bases, leaving 9 bases between them. In nucleotides, the CDR3 is TGTGCCAGCAGCTTGACAGGCCTTAGCACAGATACGCAGTATTTT. Its protein product is CASSLTGLSTDTQYF.

This clone was seen only once. V is TRBV24-1 and J is TRBJ2-3; a possible D gene is TRBD1 (6 bases). V lost 4 bases, J lost 2 bases, and 12 bases lay in between. The CDR3 is 15 residues long. Germline loops: CDR1 KGHDR, CDR2 SFDVKD. Written as DNA, the CDR3 is TGTGCCACCAGTGACGTAACAGGGTTCACAGATACGCAGTATTTT. Translation gives CATSDVTGFTDTQYF.

This clone has more than one count but fewer than ten. The V gene is TRBV28, the J gene TRBJ2-3; the D gene is possibly TRBD2 (6 bases). The germline V and J ends were trimmed by 5 bases and 4 bases, with 16 bases remaining between them. CDR3 length: 15 residues. The germline CDR1 and CDR2 sequences are MDHEN and SYDVKM. The CDR3 DNA is TGTGCCAGCAGTCCGGCGGGACCGGGGGCAGATACGCAGTATTTT. It yields the protein CASSPAGPGADTQYF.

The V call is TRBV27, the J call TRBJ2-7; D is possibly TRBD2 (6 bases). This CDR3 is built from 14 residues. V lost 5 bases and J 2 bases, leaving 13 bases between the germline ends. CDR1 is MNHEY and CDR2 is SMNVEV in the germline V gene (reference sequence). As DNA, the CDR3 is TGTGCCAGCAGTCTCCGACCGGGAGCCTACGAGCAGTACTTC. Protein sequence: CASSLRPGAYEQYF.

This clone was counted many times. This chain connects TRBV6-1 to TRBJ2-6; D ambiguous. Per germline, CDR1 MNHNS and CDR2 SASEGT. This CDR3 has 14 amino acids. V was clipped by 0 bases and J by 3 bases, with 3 bases between them. CDR3 amino acids: CASSEAYGANVLTF. The CDR3 region has the DNA TGTGCCAGCAGTGAAGCGTATGGGGCCAACGTCCTGACTTTC.

This clone was counted a single time. The V call is TRBV7-2, the J call TRBJ1-1, with 8 bases that match TRBD1. Trimming at V came to 5 bases and at J to 5 bases, leaving 7 bases not matched to a gene. The CDR3 runs to 14 residues. The germline gives CDR1 SGHTA, CDR2 FQGNSA. CDR3 region: CASSPRTGRTEAFF. The CDR3 coding sequence is TGTGCCAGCAGCCCCCGGACAGGGAGGACTGAAGCTTTCTTT.

The chain carries TRBV4-1 and TRBJ2-5; 7 bases are a match to TRBD1. The CDR3 extends over 15 amino acids. Looked up from germline, CDR1 is MGHRA and CDR2 is YSYEKL. V lost 2 bases, J lost 2 bases, and 5 bases stayed unmatched. CDR3 in amino acids: CASSQPQGVQETQYF. DNA for the CDR3: TGCGCCAGCAGCCAACCCCAGGGGGTTCAAGAGACCCAGTACTTC.

The chain links TRBV28 to TRBJ2-7; possibly TRBD2 for D (5 bases). The germline V and J ends were trimmed by 6 bases and 4 bases, with 16 bases remaining between them. This CDR3 contains 14 residues. The germline CDR1 and CDR2 sequences are MDHEN and SYDVKM. CDR3 in amino acids: CASSRPRRGYEQYF. In DNA form, the CDR3 reads TGTGCCAGCAGCCGTCCGAGACGAGGGTACGAGCAGTACTTC. Full variable domain (outside the CDR3, taken from reference TRBV28 and TRBJ2-7): DVKVTQSSRYLVKRTGEKVFLECVQDMDHENMFWYRQDPGLGLRLIYFSYDVKMKEKGDIPEGYSVSREKKERFSLILESASTNQTSMYLCASSRPRRGYEQYFGPGTRLTVT.

The genes are TRBV28 and TRBJ2-7; D is unresolved. The CDR3 is 14 residues long. Germline-derived CDR1 and CDR2 are MDHEN and SYDVKM. V was clipped by 3 bases and J by 2 bases, with 11 bases between them. CDR3 sequence: CASSFPADTYEQYF. Here the CDR3 DNA reads TGTGCCAGCAGTTTCCCTGCTGACACCTACGAGCAGTACTTC.

A single count supports this clone. The rearrangement uses TRBV9 and TRBJ2-1; the match to TRBD2 covers 7 bases. The V segment lost 4 bases and the J segment 0 bases; nucleotides outside the gene matches: 10. The CDR3 is 17 amino acids. Per the germline V gene, CDR1 is SGDLS and CDR2 is YYNGEE. CDR3 bases: TGTGCCAGCAGCCCTGGGGGAGGGGATCCCTCCTACAATGAGCAGTTCTTC. Translated, it gives CASSPGGGDPSYNEQFF.

CDR3 region: CASSLMGGGETQYF. The CDR3 region has the DNA TGCGCCAGCAGCCTTATGGGGGGAGGAGAGACCCAGTACTTC. V is TRBV5-1 and J is TRBJ2-5; tentatively, D is TRBD2 (6 bases). The CDR3 is 14 residues long. Germline V gives CDR1 SGHRS, CDR2 YFSETQ. The V and J ends lost 4 bases and 4 bases respectively, with 14 bases between them.

The chain carries TRBV19 and TRBJ1-5, with TRBD1 as a possible D gene (5 bases). Between the trimmed V and J ends, which lost 2 bases and 3 bases, there was a span of 8 bases. The length of the CDR3 is 14 residues. Looked up from germline, CDR1 is LNHDA and CDR2 is SQIVND (reference sequence). The CDR3, as DNA: TGTGCCAGTAGTATAACCAGGGACAATCAGCCCCAGCATTTT. This sequence encodes CASSITRDNQPQHF.

This clone was picked up one time. The chain couples TRBV6-6 to TRBJ2-7, with a weak D call TRBD2 (7 bases). V lost 6 bases to trimming and J lost 3 bases, with 27 bases between them. Germline CDR1 MNHNY, CDR2 SVGAGI (reference sequence). The CDR3 loop spans 18 amino acids. The CDR3 DNA reads as TGTGCCAGCAGCCGAGGAGAGGGGGGGATAGGCGCAAGCTACGAGCAGTACTTC. Amino acid sequence: CASSRGEGGIGASYEQYF.

The chain combines TRBV28 with TRBJ1-4; 7 bases line up with TRBD1. Per the germline V gene, CDR1 is MDHEN and CDR2 is SYDVKM. CDR3 length: 16 residues. J was trimmed by 4 bases and V by 4 bases; bases with no gene match: 9. For the CDR3, the DNA is TGTGCCAGCAGTTCCGATCGACAGGGTTTTAATGAAAAACTGTTTTTT. This translates into CASSSDRQGFNEKLFF.

The chain carries TRBV28 and TRBJ1-2; D gene ambiguous. V lost 2 bases and J 7 bases, leaving 11 bases between the germline ends. The CDR3 consists of 13 residues. Germline CDR1 and CDR2: MDHEN and SYDVKM. CDR3 in amino acids: CASSLGREIGYTF. As DNA, the CDR3 is TGTGCCAGCAGTTTAGGGCGTGAGATTGGCTACACCTTC.

The chain links TRBV2 to TRBJ2-2; D is uncertain. The germline gives CDR1 SNHLY, CDR2 FYNNEI. This CDR3 region has 14 residues. Trimming shortened V by 3 bases and J by 4 bases, and 9 bases separated the two germline ends. CDR3 protein: CASSERHSTGELFF. In DNA form, the CDR3 reads TGTGCCAGCAGTGAGCGCCATTCCACCGGGGAGCTGTTTTTT.

CDR3: CASSPAGISYNEQFF. Written as DNA, the CDR3 is TGCGCCAGCAGCCCCGCAGGGATCAGTTACAATGAGCAGTTCTTC. V usage is TRBV23-1 and J usage is TRBJ2-1; a weak D match, TRBD1 (5 bases). TRBV23-1 belongs to the ORF category, with a function that is uncertain. Trimming stripped 6 bases from V and 4 bases from J, with 16 bases between. The CDR3 totals 15 residues.

The V gene is TRBV5-6, the J gene TRBJ2-3; 9 positions agree with TRBD2. The V segment lost 1 base and the J segment 6 bases; nucleotides outside the gene matches: 9. The CDR3 is made up of 16 amino acids. Germline CDR1 reads SGHDT; CDR2 reads YYEEEE. In DNA form, the CDR3 reads TGTGCCAGCAGCTTGTGGGCGGGAGGGCCAGCGGATACGCAGTATTTT. This codes for CASSLWAGGPADTQYF.

The gene calls are TRBV19 and TRBJ2-3, with TRBD2 matching 10 bases. Germline loops: CDR1 LNHDA, CDR2 SQIVND (reference sequence). Germline trimming cut 5 bases from V and 6 bases from J; bases unmatched to any gene: 2. The CDR3 is made up of 13 amino acids. The CDR3 sequence: CASSLSGRDTQYF. The CDR3 DNA sequence: TGTGCCAGTAGTCTTAGCGGGAGGGATACGCAGTATTTT.

This clone was seen a handful of times. The chain carries TRBV10-1 and TRBJ2-1; TRBD2 matches 8 bases. CDR3 length equals 16 residues. Germline CDR1 is WNHNN and CDR2 is SYGVQD (reference sequence). V dropped 0 bases and J dropped 2; count of bases not matched to a gene: 3. This CDR3 reads CASSESGGLAYNEQFF. The CDR3 nucleotides are TGCGCCAGCAGTGAGTCGGGGGGACTAGCCTACAATGAGCAGTTCTTC.

V usage is TRBV5-5 and J usage is TRBJ2-1, with 9 bases fitting TRBD1. After removal of 2 bases from V and 7 bases from J, the junction contained 4 bases not matched to a gene. CDR1 is SGHKS and CDR2 is YYEKEE in the germline V gene (reference sequence). The CDR3 has 14 amino acids. The CDR3: CASSFGQGWNEQFF. The CDR3 nucleotides are TGTGCCAGCAGCTTTGGACAGGGGTGGAATGAGCAGTTCTTC.

The V call is TRBV5-1, the J call TRBJ1-1; D call uncertain. The germline V and J ends were trimmed by 0 bases and 3 bases, with 9 bases remaining between them. The CDR3 extends over 14 amino acids. Germline V gives CDR1 SGHRS, CDR2 YFSETQ. Here the CDR3 reads CASSLGGGDTEAFF. The CDR3 coding sequence is TGCGCCAGCAGCTTGGGAGGTGGTGACACTGAAGCTTTCTTT.